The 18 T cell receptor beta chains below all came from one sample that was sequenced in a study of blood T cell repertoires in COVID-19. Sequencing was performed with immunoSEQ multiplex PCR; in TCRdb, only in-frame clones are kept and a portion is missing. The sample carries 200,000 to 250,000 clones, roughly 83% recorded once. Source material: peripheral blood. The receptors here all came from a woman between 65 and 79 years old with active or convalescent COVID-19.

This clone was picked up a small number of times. The CDR3, as DNA: TGTGCCAGCACCGTAGGACAGGTCAACACTGAAGCTTTCTTT. Translated, it gives CASTVGQVNTEAFF. V gene TRBV5-8 combines with J gene TRBJ1-1, with 7 nucleotides matching TRBD1. The trim removed 6 bases at V and 2 bases at J, leaving 7 bases unmatched. This CDR3 spans 14 amino acids. Germline CDR1 and CDR2: SGHTS and YDEGEE. The full variable domain, rest sourced from reference TRBV5-8 and TRBJ1-1, is EAGVTQSPTHLIKTRGQQATLRCSPISGHTSVYWYQQALGLGLQFLLWYDEGEERNRGNFPPRFSGRQFPNYSSELNVNALELEDSALYLCASTVGQVNTEAFFGQGTRLTVV.

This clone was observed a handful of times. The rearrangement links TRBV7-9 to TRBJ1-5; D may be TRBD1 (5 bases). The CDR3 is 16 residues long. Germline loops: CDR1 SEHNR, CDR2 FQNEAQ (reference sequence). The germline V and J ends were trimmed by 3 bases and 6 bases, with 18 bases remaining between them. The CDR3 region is CASSFGVGGLGQPQHF. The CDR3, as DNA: TGTGCCAGCAGCTTCGGGGTCGGGGGATTGGGTCAGCCCCAGCATTTT.

The CDR3 here is CASSPSLAGANVLTF. CDR3 bases: TGTGCCAGCTCACCAAGCCTAGCTGGGGCCAACGTCCTGACTTTC. This sequence joins TRBV18 and TRBJ2-6; D gene ambiguous. This CDR3 has 15 residues. With 2 bases removed from V and 2 bases from J, the gap between germline ends came to 7 bases. Germline V CDR1 and CDR2: KGHSH, LQKENI.

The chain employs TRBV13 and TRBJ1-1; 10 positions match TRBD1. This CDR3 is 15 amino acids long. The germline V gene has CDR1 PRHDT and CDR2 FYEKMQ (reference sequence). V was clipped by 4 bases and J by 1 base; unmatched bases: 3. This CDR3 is CASSSRTGGNTEAFF. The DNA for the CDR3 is TGTGCCAGCAGCTCTCGGACAGGGGGGAACACTGAAGCTTTCTTT.

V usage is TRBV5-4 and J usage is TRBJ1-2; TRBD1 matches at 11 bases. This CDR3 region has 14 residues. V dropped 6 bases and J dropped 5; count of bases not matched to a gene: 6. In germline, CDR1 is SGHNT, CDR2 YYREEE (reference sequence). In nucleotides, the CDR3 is TGTGCCAGCACTATAGGACAGGGGGCGTATGGCTACACCTTC. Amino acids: CASTIGQGAYGYTF.

CDR3 loop: CAWSVGRRHVNTEAFF. CDR3 sequence (DNA): TGTGCCTGGAGTGTGGGCAGGAGGCATGTGAACACTGAAGCTTTCTTT. The chain links TRBV30 to TRBJ1-1; D is undetermined. The CDR3 covers 16 residues. Per the germline V gene, CDR1 is GTSNPN and CDR2 is SVGIG (reference sequence). V lost 0 bases to trimming and J lost 0 bases, with 14 bases between them.

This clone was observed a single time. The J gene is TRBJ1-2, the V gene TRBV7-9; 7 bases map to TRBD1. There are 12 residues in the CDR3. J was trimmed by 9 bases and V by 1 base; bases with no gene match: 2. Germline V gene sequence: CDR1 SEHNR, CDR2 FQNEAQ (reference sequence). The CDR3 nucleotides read TGTGCCAGCAGCTTAGACAGGGGTAGCTACACCTTC. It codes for CASSLDRGSYTF.

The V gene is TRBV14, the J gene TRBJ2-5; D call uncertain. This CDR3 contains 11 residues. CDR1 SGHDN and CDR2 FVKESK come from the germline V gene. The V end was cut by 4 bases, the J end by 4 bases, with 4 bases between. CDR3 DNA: TGTGCCAGCAGCCTGGCAGAGACCCAGTACTTC. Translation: CASSLAETQYF.

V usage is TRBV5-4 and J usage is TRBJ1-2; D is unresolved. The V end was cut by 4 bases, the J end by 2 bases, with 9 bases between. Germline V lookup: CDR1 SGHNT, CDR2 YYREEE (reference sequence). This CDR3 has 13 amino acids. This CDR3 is CASSTGGNYGYTF. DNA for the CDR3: TGTGCCAGCAGCACTGGAGGGAACTATGGCTACACCTTC. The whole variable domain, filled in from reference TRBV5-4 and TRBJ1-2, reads ETGVTQSPTHLIKTRGQQVTLRCSSQSGHNTVSWYQQALGQGPQFIFQYYREEENGRGNFPPRFSGLQFPNYSSELNVNALELDDSALYLCASSTGGNYGYTFGSGTRLTVV.

The CDR3 loop reads CASSPLMGQGGEQYF. As DNA, the CDR3 is TGTGCCAGCTCACCACTTATGGGACAGGGCGGCGAGCAGTACTTC. The chain carries TRBV18 and TRBJ2-7; 9 bases line up with TRBD1. The trim removed 1 base at V and 6 bases at J, leaving 7 bases unmatched. The CDR3 runs 15 residues. Looked up from germline, CDR1 is KGHSH and CDR2 is LQKENI.

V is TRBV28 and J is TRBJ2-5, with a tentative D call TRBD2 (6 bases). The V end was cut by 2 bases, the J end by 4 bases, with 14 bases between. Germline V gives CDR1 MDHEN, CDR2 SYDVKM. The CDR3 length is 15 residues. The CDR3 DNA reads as TGTGCCAGCAGTTTAGCGACTAGGTTGAGAGAGACCCAGTACTTC. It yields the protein CASSLATRLRETQYF.

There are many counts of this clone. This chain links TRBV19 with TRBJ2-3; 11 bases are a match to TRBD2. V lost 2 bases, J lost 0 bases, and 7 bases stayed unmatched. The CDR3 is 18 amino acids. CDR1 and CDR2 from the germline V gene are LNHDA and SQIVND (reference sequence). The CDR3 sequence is CASSIRPWTSGSTDTQYF. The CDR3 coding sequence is TGTGCCAGTAGTATACGCCCCTGGACTAGCGGGAGCACAGATACGCAGTATTTT.

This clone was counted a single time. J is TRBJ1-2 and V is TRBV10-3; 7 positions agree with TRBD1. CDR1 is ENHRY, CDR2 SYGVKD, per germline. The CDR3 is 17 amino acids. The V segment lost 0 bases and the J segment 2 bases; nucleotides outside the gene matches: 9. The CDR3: CAISESTGRASNYGYTF. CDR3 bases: TGTGCCATCAGTGAGTCGACAGGGCGGGCGTCCAACTATGGCTACACCTTC.

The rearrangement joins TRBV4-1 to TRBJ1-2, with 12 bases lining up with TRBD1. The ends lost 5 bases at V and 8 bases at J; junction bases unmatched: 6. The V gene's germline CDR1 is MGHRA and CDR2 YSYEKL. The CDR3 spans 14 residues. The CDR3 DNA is TGCGCCAGCAGCTCGGGACAGGGGGCGCGCGGCTACACCTTC. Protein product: CASSSGQGARGYTF.

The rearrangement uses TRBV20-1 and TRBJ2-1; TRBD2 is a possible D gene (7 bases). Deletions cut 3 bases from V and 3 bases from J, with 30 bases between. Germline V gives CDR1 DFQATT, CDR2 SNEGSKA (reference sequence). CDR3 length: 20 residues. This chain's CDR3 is CSASQVLGRDTSGGYNEQFF. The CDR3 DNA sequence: TGCAGTGCTAGTCAGGTTTTGGGCAGGGACACTTCGGGGGGCTACAATGAGCAGTTCTTC.

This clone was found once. CDR3 nucleotide sequence: TGCAGCGTTGAGGGTACGGGAAACACTGAAGCTTTCTTT. Encoded protein: CSVEGTGNTEAFF. This chain joins TRBV29-1 and TRBJ1-1; no clear D gene. This CDR3 comprises 13 residues. CDR1 SQVTM and CDR2 ANQGSEA come from the germline V gene. Trimming removed 3 bases from V and 2 bases from J, with 10 bases in between.

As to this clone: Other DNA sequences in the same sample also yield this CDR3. The CDR3 sequence: CASSLEGWTEAFF. The CDR3 nucleotides read TGTGCCAGCAGCTTGGAGGGATGGACTGAAGCTTTCTTT. J is TRBJ1-1 and V is TRBV11-3, with D uncertain. Germline CDR1 SGHNT, CDR2 YENEEA. The CDR3 length is 13 residues. V lost 3 bases and J lost 5, with 10 bases in between.

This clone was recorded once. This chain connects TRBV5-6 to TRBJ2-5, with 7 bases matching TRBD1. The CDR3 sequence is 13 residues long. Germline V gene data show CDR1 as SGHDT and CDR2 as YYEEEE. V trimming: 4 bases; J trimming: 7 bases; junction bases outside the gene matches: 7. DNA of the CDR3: TGTGCCAGCAGCATACAGGGGTGGCCGACCCAGTACTTC. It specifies CASSIQGWPTQYF. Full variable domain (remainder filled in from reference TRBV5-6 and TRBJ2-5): DAGVTQSPTHLIKTRGQQVTLRCSPKSGHDTVSWYQQALGQGPQFIFQYYEEEERQRGNFPDRFSGHQFPNYSSELNVNALLLGDSALYLCASSIQGWPTQYFGPGTRLLVL.